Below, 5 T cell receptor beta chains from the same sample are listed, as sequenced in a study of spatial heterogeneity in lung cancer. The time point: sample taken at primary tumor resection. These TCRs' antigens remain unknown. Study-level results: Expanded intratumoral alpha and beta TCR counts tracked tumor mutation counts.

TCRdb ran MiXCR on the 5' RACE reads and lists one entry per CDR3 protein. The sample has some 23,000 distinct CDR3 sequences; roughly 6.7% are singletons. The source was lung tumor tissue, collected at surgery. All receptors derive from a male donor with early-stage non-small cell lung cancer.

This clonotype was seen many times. As DNA, the CDR3 is TGTGCCAGCAGCCCTGACAGCAACGAGCAGTACTTC. This gives the protein CASSPDSNEQYF. The J gene is TRBJ2-7, the V gene TRBV11-1, with D maybe TRBD1 (5 bases). V lost 5 bases and J 5 bases, leaving 10 bases between the germline ends. CDR3 length equals 12 residues. Germline values: CDR1 SGHAT, CDR2 FQDESV (reference sequence).

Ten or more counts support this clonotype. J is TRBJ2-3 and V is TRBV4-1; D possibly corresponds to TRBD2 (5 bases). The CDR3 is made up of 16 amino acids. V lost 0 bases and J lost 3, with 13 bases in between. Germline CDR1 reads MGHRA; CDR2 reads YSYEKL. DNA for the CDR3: TGCGCCAGCAGCCAAGACCCTAGAGGGAGTACAGATACGCAGTATTTT. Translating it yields CASSQDPRGSTDTQYF.

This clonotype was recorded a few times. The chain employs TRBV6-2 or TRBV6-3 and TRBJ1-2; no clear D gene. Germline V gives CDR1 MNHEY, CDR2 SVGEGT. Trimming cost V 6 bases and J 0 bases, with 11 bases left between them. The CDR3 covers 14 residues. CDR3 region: CASSRSGSNYGYTF. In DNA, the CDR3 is TGTGCCAGCAGCCGCAGTGGTTCTAACTATGGCTACACCTTC.

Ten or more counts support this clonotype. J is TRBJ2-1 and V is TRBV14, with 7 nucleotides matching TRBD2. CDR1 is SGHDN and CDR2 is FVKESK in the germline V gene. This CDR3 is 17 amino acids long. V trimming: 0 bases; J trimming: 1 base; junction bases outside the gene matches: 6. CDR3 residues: CASSQDRRERSYNEQFF. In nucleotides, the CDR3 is TGTGCCAGCAGCCAAGATCGGCGGGAGCGGTCCTACAATGAGCAGTTCTTC.

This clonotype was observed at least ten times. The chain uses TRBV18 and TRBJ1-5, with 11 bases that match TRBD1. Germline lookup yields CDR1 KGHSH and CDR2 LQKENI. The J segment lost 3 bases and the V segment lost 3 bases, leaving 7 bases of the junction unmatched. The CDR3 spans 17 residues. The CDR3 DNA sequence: TGTGCCAGCTCACCCCCGGGACAGGGGGTTGTCAATCAGCCCCAGCATTTT. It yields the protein CASSPPGQGVVNQPQHF.